The 23 T cell receptor beta chains below all came from one sample that was sequenced in a study of a mutant IDH1 vaccine in newly diagnosed glioma. Measured with immunoSEQ multiplex PCR; TCRdb has only the in-frame clones, and not every one. The table shows over 55,000 clones, with about four fifths occurring only once. Time point given: week 35, safety follow-up. Alongside topical imiquimod, each dose of vaccine comprised 300 ug of mutant IDH1 20-mer peptide. These receptors are not linked to any known antigen. The starting material was PBMCs, obtained from a glioma patient whose treatment included an IDH1 peptide vaccine. Receptor source: a man aged 40-49 years with glioma.

The chain joins TRBV7-6 to TRBJ2-7; TRBD2 matches at 16 bases. The V gene end was trimmed by 8 bases and the J gene end by 5 bases; junction bases not matched to a gene: 12. Germline CDR1 is SGHVS and CDR2 is FNYEAQ. CDR3 length: 17 residues. The CDR3 is CASSTPGTSGGAHEQYF. DNA of the CDR3: TGTGCCAGCTCAACGCCGGGGACTAGCGGGGGGGCCCACGAGCAGTACTTC.

The chain couples TRBV7-9 to TRBJ2-3; weak D call: TRBD2 (5 bases). The CDR3 runs 16 residues. CDR1 and CDR2 (germline): SEHNR, FQNEAQ (reference sequence). Trimming cost V 5 bases and J 3 bases, with 18 bases left between them. The CDR3 region is CASSARLRTGTDTQYF. The CDR3 bases are TGTGCCAGCAGCGCGCGGCTCCGGACGGGAACAGATACGCAGTATTTT.

This clone has a single count. The chain has TRBV7-9 and TRBJ1-3; D uncertain. Between the trimmed V and J ends, which lost 1 base and 0 bases, there was a span of 1 base. The CDR3 sequence is 13 residues long. CDR1 is SEHNR and CDR2 is FQNEAQ in the germline V gene (reference sequence). CDR3 nucleotides: TGTGCCAGCAGCTTAGACTCTGGAAACACCATATATTTT. Translating gives CASSLDSGNTIYF.

V is TRBV5-1 and J is TRBJ2-3, with 8 bases aligning to TRBD2. The length of the CDR3 is 15 residues. The V gene's germline CDR1 is SGHRS and CDR2 YFSETQ. Trimming took 4 bases from V and 6 from J; bases not matched to a gene: 10. In DNA form, the CDR3 reads TGCGCCAGCAGCGTCCAGCGGGAGAGGGGGGATACGCAGTATTTT. Its protein is CASSVQRERGDTQYF.

V usage is TRBV29-1 and J usage is TRBJ1-4; TRBD1 agrees at 7 bases. CDR1 SQVTM and CDR2 ANQGSEA come from the germline V gene. Trimming at V came to 5 bases and at J to 3 bases, leaving 6 bases not matched to a gene. The CDR3 consists of 14 residues. This CDR3 is CSVKGQSSNEKLFF. CDR3 DNA sequence: TGCAGCGTTAAGGGACAGTCCTCTAATGAAAAACTGTTTTTT.

This chain uses TRBV5-4 with TRBJ2-3, with TRBD1 as a possible D gene (7 bases). The CDR3 loop spans 17 amino acids. Deletions cut 0 bases from V and 4 bases from J, with 18 bases between. Germline V gene sequence: CDR1 SGHNT, CDR2 YYREEE (reference sequence). The CDR3 sequence: CASSLDPPGGMADTQYF. Written as DNA, the CDR3 is TGTGCCAGCAGCTTGGACCCCCCAGGGGGGATGGCAGATACGCAGTATTTT.

This clone was seen a few times. This rearrangement joins TRBV19 to TRBJ1-5; weak D call: TRBD1 (6 bases). Germline CDR1 is LNHDA and CDR2 is SQIVND (reference sequence). V lost 9 bases and J 3 bases, leaving 15 bases between the germline ends. The CDR3 covers 14 residues. The CDR3 DNA is TGTGCCAGCTGTTTTACAGGGCCCAATCAGCCCCAGCATTTT. Translating it yields CASCFTGPNQPQHF.

The chain has TRBV5-4 and TRBJ2-1, with D perhaps matching TRBD1 (6 bases). The germline V gene has CDR1 SGHNT and CDR2 YYREEE (reference sequence). Trimming took off 4 bases at V and 5 bases at J, with 13 bases between the two ends. The CDR3 spans 14 residues. CDR3 bases: TGTGCCAGCAGCCCCGGGACACTTAACAATGAGCAGTTCTTC. Protein: CASSPGTLNNEQFF.

The chain uses TRBV19 and TRBJ2-2; D may be TRBD2 (6 bases). Between the trimmed V and J ends, which lost 7 bases and 7 bases, there was a span of 16 bases. Germline CDR1 and CDR2: LNHDA and SQIVND (reference sequence). The CDR3 loop spans 14 amino acids. Here the CDR3 DNA reads TGTGCCAGTACTTGGGGGGAGAGGAGCGGGGAGCTGTTTTTT. Translated: CASTWGERSGELFF.

The chain uses TRBV7-9 and TRBJ2-5; D remains unclear. V lost 5 bases, J lost 3 bases, and 16 bases lay in between. Germline V gives CDR1 SEHNR, CDR2 FQNEAQ (reference sequence). This CDR3 is 15 amino acids long. The CDR3 DNA reads as TGTGCCAGCAGCACCCTCCGGCGAGGCGAAGAGACCCAGTACTTC. Its protein is CASSTLRRGEETQYF.

Here the CDR3 DNA reads TGTGCCAGCAGTTCCCCAACAGGGGGCTATGGCTACACCTTC. This encodes CASSSPTGGYGYTF. The chain uses TRBV6-5 and TRBJ1-2; TRBD1 matches at 8 bases. This CDR3 contains 14 residues. V shed 4 bases and J 4 bases; nucleotides not matched to a gene: 5. The germline gives CDR1 MNHEY, CDR2 SVGAGI.

This sequence joins TRBV6-6 and TRBJ2-7; the match to TRBD1 covers 10 bases. The germline CDR1 and CDR2 sequences are MNHNY and SVGAGI (reference sequence). J gave up 2 bases and V 8 bases, and 9 bases lay outside the gene matches. The CDR3 length is 15 residues. CDR3 nucleotide sequence: TGTGCCAGCGCCCCCACCGGGACAGGGGCCTACGAGCAGTACTTC. Amino acids: CASAPTGTGAYEQYF.

The chain employs TRBV19 and TRBJ2-7; 8 bases fit TRBD1. J lost 2 bases, V lost 1 base, and 4 bases had no gene match. The CDR3 has 15 amino acids. CDR1 is LNHDA and CDR2 is SQIVND in the germline V gene (reference sequence). The CDR3 DNA follows: TGTGCCAGTAGTATAGCCCAGGGGGCCACCTACGAGCAGTACTTC. It translates to CASSIAQGATYEQYF. The whole variable domain, remainder taken from reference TRBV19 and TRBJ2-7, is DGGITQSPKYLFRKEGQNVTLSCEQNLNHDAMYWYRQDPGQGLRLIYYSQIVNDFQKGDIAEGYSVSREKKESFPLTVTSAQKNPTAFYLCASSIAQGATYEQYFGPGTRLTVT.

DNA of the CDR3: TGTGCCAGCAGCTTGGCCACAGGGATCACCGGGGAGCTGTTTTTT. This encodes CASSLATGITGELFF. V and J are TRBV5-5 and TRBJ2-2, with a possible D match to TRBD1 (6 bases). V lost 0 bases to trimming and J lost 4 bases, with 10 bases between them. Germline CDR1 is SGHKS and CDR2 is YYEKEE (reference sequence). This CDR3 spans 15 amino acids.

The CDR3 spells CASIDSSTYEQYF. CDR3 DNA sequence: TGTGCCAGCATCGACAGCTCGACCTACGAGCAGTACTTC. The J gene is TRBJ2-7, the V gene TRBV28; tentative D call: TRBD1 (5 bases). Germline-derived CDR1 and CDR2 are MDHEN and SYDVKM. The ends were cut back, 7 bases at V and 2 bases at J, with 12 bases in the middle. The CDR3 loop spans 13 amino acids.

This clone came up a few times. V and J are TRBV19 and TRBJ1-1; D gene uncertain. Germline V gives CDR1 LNHDA, CDR2 SQIVND (reference sequence). CDR3 size: 12 residues. Trimming shortened V by 7 bases and J by 2 bases, and 8 bases separated the two germline ends. CDR3 amino acids: CASTGVNTEAFF. The DNA for the CDR3 is TGTGCCAGTACCGGGGTTAACACTGAAGCTTTCTTT.

The chain employs TRBV19 and TRBJ2-1; TRBD2 aligns across 14 bases. CDR1 is LNHDA and CDR2 is SQIVND in the germline V gene (reference sequence). The trim removed 5 bases at V and 7 bases at J, leaving 4 bases unmatched. This CDR3 region has 15 residues. This CDR3 reads CASSSGLAGANEQFF. CDR3 bases: TGTGCCAGTAGTTCGGGACTAGCGGGAGCGAATGAGCAGTTCTTC.

The chain links TRBV7-3 to TRBJ2-3; 7 bases are a match to TRBD2. The CDR3 totals 16 residues. CDR1 is SGHTA and CDR2 is FQGTGA in the germline V gene. V lost 4 bases to trimming and J lost 3 bases; unmatched junction nucleotides: 10. The CDR3 reads CASSYRGGSGTDTQYF. The CDR3 bases are TGTGCCAGCAGCTACCGGGGCGGGAGTGGGACAGATACGCAGTATTTT.

The gene calls are TRBV19 and TRBJ2-1; D ambiguous. Trimming left V 0 bases short and J 3 bases short, with 6 bases between. This CDR3 region has 14 residues. CDR1 and CDR2 (germline): LNHDA, SQIVND (reference sequence). The CDR3, as DNA: TGTGCCAGTAGTATAGAAGGCGGCTACAATGAGCAGTTCTTC. Protein product: CASSIEGGYNEQFF.

The rearrangement links TRBV21-1 to TRBJ2-7; the table assigns TRBD1, which was not confirmed against the DNA. TRBV21-1 is a pseudogene. The CDR3 is 18 amino acids. DNA for the CDR3: TGTGCCAGCAGCAAAGACAGTCAAGATAAACAAAAGAAATACGAGCAGTACTTC. Translated, it gives CASSKDSQDKQKKYEQYF.

The rearrangement joins TRBV28 to TRBJ1-2; D may be TRBD1 (6 bases). Trimming removed 4 bases at V and 4 bases at J, with 16 bases between. Germline CDR1 MDHEN, CDR2 SYDVKM. The CDR3 totals 15 residues. For the CDR3, the DNA is TGTGCCAGCAGTTCCCCTAGGGGGTTTGGCTATGGCTACACCTTC. Translating gives CASSSPRGFGYGYTF.

The rearrangement joins TRBV5-1 to TRBJ1-2; 12 bases align to TRBD1. V lost 0 bases and J lost 8; bases outside the gene matches: 5. The CDR3 has 15 residues. In germline, CDR1 is SGHRS, CDR2 YFSETQ. CDR3 sequence reads: CASSLEGQGANGYTF. The DNA of the CDR3 is TGCGCCAGCAGCTTGGAGGGACAGGGGGCGAACGGCTACACCTTC.

The chain carries TRBV27 and TRBJ1-5; D perhaps matches TRBD1 (6 bases). Per germline, CDR1 MNHEY and CDR2 SMNVEV (reference sequence). The V end was cut by 3 bases, the J end by 0 bases, with 6 bases between. The CDR3 is 14 residues long. The CDR3 is CASSFRGSNQPQHF. The CDR3 DNA reads as TGTGCCAGCAGTTTCAGGGGTAGCAATCAGCCCCAGCATTTT.